A selection of T cell receptor beta chains follows, all from one sample in a study of intratumoral heterogeneity in liver cancer. This table comes from immunoSEQ multiplex PCR, and its TCRdb copy is limited to in-frame clones, with some not included. The sample shows tens of thousands of clones, roughly 66% of them seen only once. The specimen comprised tumor-adjacent normal tissue, sampled before any cancer treatment. These receptors originate from a woman between 65 and 79 years old with hepatocellular carcinoma. Both conserved end residues are part of each CDR3. The D gene is left open where the match is weak. Size is stated for part of the rows, as once, few or many counts, or as a class when the clone is expanded.

j_gene	d_gene	v_gene	abundance	CDR3aa	CDR3nt
TRBJ1-1	.	TRBV2	.	CASRISTEAFF	TGTGCCAGCAGAATAAGCACTGAAGCTTTCTTT
TRBJ2-5	TRBD2	TRBV5-5	.	CASSYSGRETQYF	TGTGCCAGCAGCTATAGCGGGAGGGAGACCCAGTACTTC
TRBJ2-1	TRBD2	TRBV14	few	CASSQGIAGGPWSYNEQFF	TGTGCCAGCAGCCAAGGGATAGCGGGAGGGCCTTGGTCCTACAATGAGCAGTTCTTC
TRBJ2-5	TRBD1	TRBV28	.	CASSLFGTGVVETQYF	TGTGCCAGCAGTTTATTCGGGACAGGTGTGGTGGAGACCCAGTACTTC
TRBJ2-3	.	TRBV28	few	CASSSPPQHTDTQYF	TGTGCCAGCAGTTCCCCTCCCCAACACACAGATACGCAGTATTTT
TRBJ2-3	.	TRBV10-2	.	CASRGSDTQYF	TGCGCCAGCAGAGGGTCAGATACGCAGTATTTT
TRBJ2-5	.	TRBV7-3	.	CASSKAPLGGRETQYF	TGTGCCAGCAGCAAGGCACCCTTAGGGGGGAGAGAGACCCAGTACTTC
TRBJ1-5	.	TRBV4-2	.	CASSQGGLNQPQHF	TGTGCCAGCAGCCAGGGGGGCCTCAATCAGCCCCAGCATTTT
TRBJ2-7	TRBD2	TRBV3-1/TRBV3-2	.	CASSQLLAGDGSEQYF	TGTGCCAGCAGCCAATTACTAGCGGGCGACGGTAGTGAGCAGTACTTC
TRBJ2-1	TRBD2	TRBV20-1	.	CSASSLSGRFGANEQFF	TGCAGTGCTAGTTCCCTTAGCGGGAGATTCGGGGCGAATGAGCAGTTCTTC
TRBJ2-5	.	TRBV20-1	.	CSARAGAAQYF	TGCAGTGCTAGAGCTGGGGCGGCCCAGTACTTC
TRBJ2-1	TRBD2	TRBV9	.	CASSDRLAGAVDNEQFF	TGTGCCAGCAGCGACCGACTAGCGGGAGCTGTGGACAATGAGCAGTTCTTC
TRBJ1-6	TRBD1	TRBV28	.	CASSPSQGDGSPLHF	TGTGCCAGCAGTCCATCACAGGGGGACGGTTCACCCCTCCACTTT
TRBJ2-2	TRBD2	TRBV2	.	CASSGLAGADTGELFF	TGTGCCAGCAGTGGACTAGCGGGAGCCGACACCGGGGAGCTGTTTTTT
TRBJ2-7	TRBD2	TRBV18	.	CASSQGLAGAKEQYF	TGTGCCAGCTCACAGGGACTAGCGGGAGCGAAAGAGCAGTACTTC
TRBJ1-4	.	TRBV30	few	CAWKSHVATNEKLFF	TGTGCCTGGAAGAGCCACGTTGCAACTAATGAAAAACTGTTTTTT
TRBJ2-3	TRBD1	TRBV19	.	CASRNNRGGDTQYF	TGTGCCAGTAGGAATAACAGGGGTGGAGATACGCAGTATTTT